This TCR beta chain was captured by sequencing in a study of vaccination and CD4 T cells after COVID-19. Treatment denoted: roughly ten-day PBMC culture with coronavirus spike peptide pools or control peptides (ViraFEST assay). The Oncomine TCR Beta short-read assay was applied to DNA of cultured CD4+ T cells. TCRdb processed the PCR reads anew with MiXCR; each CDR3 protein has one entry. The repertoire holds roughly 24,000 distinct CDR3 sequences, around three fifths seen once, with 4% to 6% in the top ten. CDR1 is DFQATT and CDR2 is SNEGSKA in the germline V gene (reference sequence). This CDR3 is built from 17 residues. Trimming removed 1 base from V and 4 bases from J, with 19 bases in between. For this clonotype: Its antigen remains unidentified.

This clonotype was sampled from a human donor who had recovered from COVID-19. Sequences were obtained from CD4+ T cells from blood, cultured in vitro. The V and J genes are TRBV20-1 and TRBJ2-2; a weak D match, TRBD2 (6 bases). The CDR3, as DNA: TGCAGTGCTAGAGTTATTAATACGCGGGGAGGCACCGGGGAGCTGTTTTTT. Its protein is CSARVINTRGGTGELFF.